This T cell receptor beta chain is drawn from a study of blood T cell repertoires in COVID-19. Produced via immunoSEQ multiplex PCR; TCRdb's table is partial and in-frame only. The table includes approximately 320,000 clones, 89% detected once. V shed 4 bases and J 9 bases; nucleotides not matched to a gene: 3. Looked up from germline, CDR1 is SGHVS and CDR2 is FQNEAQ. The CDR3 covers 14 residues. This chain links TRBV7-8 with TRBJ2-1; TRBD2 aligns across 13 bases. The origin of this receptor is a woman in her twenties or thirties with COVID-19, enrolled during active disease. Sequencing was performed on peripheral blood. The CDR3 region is CASSSTSGGFEQFF. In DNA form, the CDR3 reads TGTGCCAGCAGCTCGACTAGCGGGGGGTTTGAGCAGTTCTTC. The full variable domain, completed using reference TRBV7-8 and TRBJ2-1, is GAGVSQSPRYKVAKRGQDVALRCDPISGHVSLFWYQQALGQGPEFLTYFQNEAQLDKSGLPSDRFFAERPEGSVSTLKIQRTQQEDSAVYLCASSSTSGGFEQFFGPGTRLTVL.